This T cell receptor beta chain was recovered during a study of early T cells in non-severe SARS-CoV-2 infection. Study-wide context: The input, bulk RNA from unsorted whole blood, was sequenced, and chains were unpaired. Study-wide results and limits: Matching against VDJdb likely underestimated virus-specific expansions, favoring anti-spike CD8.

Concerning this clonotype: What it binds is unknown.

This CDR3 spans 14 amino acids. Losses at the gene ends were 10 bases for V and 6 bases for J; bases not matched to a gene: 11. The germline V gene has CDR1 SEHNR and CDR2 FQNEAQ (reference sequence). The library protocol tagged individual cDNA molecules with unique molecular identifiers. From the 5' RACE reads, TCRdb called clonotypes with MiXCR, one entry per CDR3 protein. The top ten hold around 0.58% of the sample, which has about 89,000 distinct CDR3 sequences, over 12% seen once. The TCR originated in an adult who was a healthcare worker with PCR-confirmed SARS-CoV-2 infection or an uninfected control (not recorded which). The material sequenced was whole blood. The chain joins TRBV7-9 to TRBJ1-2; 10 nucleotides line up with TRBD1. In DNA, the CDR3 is TGTGCCACCCTCGCCGGACAGGGGGAACATGGCTACACCTTC. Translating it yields CATLAGQGEHGYTF.